This T cell receptor (beta chain) was sequenced for a study of cytomegalovirus exposure and HLA in healthy donors (dated by TCRdb to about 2017). Notes on the research overall: In an earlier analysis of approximately 500 of the donors, less than 350 Gb of sequence data and just under 120 million unique TCR beta sequences from 150 million to 200 million T cells were reported. Roughly 290 gigabases of sequencing data and around 85 million unique TCR sequences made up an early release that covered under 750 HLA-typed donors. The genetic ancestry cluster associated with self-reported Caucasian donors included 80% to 90% of the roughly 400 genotyped donors. The study was designed to test whether signatures of past pathogen exposure could be identified by cataloging public T cell receptors. The T cell repertoires of 550 to 850 subjects were profiled by immunosequencing and related to cytomegalovirus serostatus. Besides the first cohort of approximately 670 subjects, a separate validation cohort made up of about 120 different subjects was used. The study combined high-throughput TCR immunosequencing, statistical association of individual TCRs with disease status, and machine learning to predict cytomegalovirus infection status. In a later analysis, previously published TCR beta repertoires from 666 donors were re-analyzed and high-resolution HLA genotyping was added so that TCR occurrence patterns could be studied. The later analysis used no new phenotypic data to find candidate immune exposures, relying instead on TCR beta sequences and their occurrence across donors. In an earlier analysis of 587 of the donors, high-throughput TCR beta sequencing was used to judge whether each TCR beta V gene segment behaved as functional or pseudogenic. Donor age, sex, ethnicity and CMV serostatus were collected together with the repertoire data. A later genetic analysis used genome-wide SNP genotypes for about three fifths of the 666 donors, treating that subset as a discovery cohort. All discovery cohort repertoires had been generated using a single sequencing platform. Class I and class II HLA loci were covered by the typing at four-digit resolution. The number of typed donors differed by locus: roughly 629-630 for A, B, C, DRB1 and DQB1; approximately 520 for DQA1; some 590 for DPA1; and around 450 for DPB1. A few DR-DQ haplotypes were treated as single units for association and clustering because of strong linkage in the cohort. On average, around 240,000 unique TCR beta nucleotide sequences were sequenced per donor among 350 to 400 genotyped donors of the cohort, with roughly 18% of those sequences being non-productive. Points the paper makes about the study in general: In a later analysis, TCR association rates were found to vary across HLA loci, with the most associated TCRs seen for DRB1 alleles and the fewest for HLA-C alleles. The sequencing pipeline was judged likely to have produced a cluster of highly shared sequence variants as a technical artifact. A further reported finding was that TCR beta sequences accurately predicted the HLA-A and HLA-B alleles for most subjects in the first cohort. HLA typing was unavailable for some donors at each locus, so association tests used only the typed subset. Cytomegalovirus status was reported to be diagnosed by the classifier with high specificity and sensitivity in both the original and validation cohorts. Specific HLA alleles were associated with roughly 17,000 TCR beta sequences at a false discovery rate of 0.05 in a later analysis. In a later genetic analysis, a missense DCLRE1C variant was associated with V-gene and J-gene trimming of TCR beta chains, and the association was replicated in an independent cohort. Roughly uniform sequencing depth across donors was assumed in presence/absence analyses, although this assumption may not hold. Correlated functional status among segregating V segments might reflect linkage disequilibrium, but an unknown experimental factor could not be ruled out. An earlier analysis of around 500 of the donors showed that most TCR beta V segments appeared in productive rearrangements either about 87% or about 30% of the time, which broadly matched IMGT annotations. The study gave a list of roughly 150 TCR beta chains associated with cytomegalovirus. The cohort was sequenced for TCR beta chains only, and without alpha or paired-chain data the features that could be detected were limited. When HLA alleles, especially DR and DQ, strongly co-occurred, attributing TCR associations to individual alleles was difficult. Because the 87-base-pair reads could not distinguish some IMGT-functional V segments, including TRBV6-2 and TRBV6-3, those segments were excluded. Because counts were too low, seventeen rarely observed V segments, including chromosome 9 orphons, were excluded from the earlier analysis of 587 of the donors. Several of the top co-occurrence clusters appeared to be linked to parvovirus B19, influenza, CMV and Epstein-Barr virus, according to a later analysis. In vitro tests confirmed that a few of the cytomegalovirus-associated TCR beta chains recognize cytomegalovirus antigens. The authors suggested that the approach could potentially be generalized to other disease states and immunological phenotypes. In a later genetic analysis, fewer N-insertions in productive TCRs were reported among donors in an Asian-associated ancestry cluster than the roughly 710-donor mean. Immune exposure information for the cohort was limited to CMV serostatus. According to a later analysis, most CMV-associated TCR beta chains appeared to be HLA-restricted, and the HLA associations seemed to be driven largely by CMV exposure. A later analysis found that HLA-associated TCR beta chains were more clonally expanded and had lower generation probabilities than equally common non-associated chains. Most TCR sequences were seen in very few donors, while some public TCRs were found in many individuals.

The library was generated by the immunoSEQ multiplex PCR assay. The multiplex PCR relied on a mix of 60 forward primers for TCR Vbeta segments and 13 reverse primers for TCR Jbeta segments. Amplification of the CDR3 region of rearranged TCR beta genes was performed with a multiplex PCR assay on genomic DNA. On the Illumina HiSeq System, the amplified TCR beta libraries were sequenced as 87-base-pair reads. The paper's processing steps were these. In a later analysis, tens of millions of unique TCR beta chains were counted across the 650 to 700 repertoires, and about 9.9 million of these chains were shared by at least two donors. Raw reads were error-corrected and collapsed into unique sequences with a nearest-neighbor algorithm that merged closely related sequences to remove PCR and sequencing errors. CDR3 sequences were aligned to IMGT reference sequences to assign V, D and J gene segments. For a sequence to be retained, a match of at least six nucleotides was required to both a V gene segment and a J gene segment. Rearrangements were classified as productive when the CDR3 lacked stop codons and remained in frame with V and J, and all other rearrangements were classified as non-productive. CDR3 was defined by IMGT convention, running from the second conserved V-encoded cysteine to the conserved J-encoded phenylalanine. In an earlier analysis of 550 to 650 of the donors, sequences lacking an unambiguous match to a single V gene segment were excluded. In an earlier analysis of a few hundred of the donors, V segments were called functional above 56.7% productive rearrangements and were called segregating when the between-donor standard deviation exceeded 5%. To diagnose cytomegalovirus status from the catalog of TCR beta chain sequences, a statistical classification framework was built. In a later analysis, TCR nucleotide sequences were compared against IMGT/GENE-DB human TR gene sequences so that V and J genes could be assigned. In a later analysis, CDR3 sequences and most-parsimonious VDJ recombination scenarios were assigned using the TCRdist pipeline. In a later analysis, each TCR beta chain was defined by its CDR3 amino acid sequence together with its V-gene family, and reads without a unique V-gene family were excluded. To address suspected cross-contamination and a sequencing artifact, a later analysis removed a few hundred highly shared, low-generation-probability nucleotide sequences. For each public chain, a later analysis derived a clonal expansion index from normalized ranks of inferred template counts within each repertoire. Generation probabilities in a later analysis came from a VDJ recombination model fitted to out-of-frame rearrangements, and those results were checked against IGoR. Hypergeometric tests were used in a later analysis to score TCR-TCR, TCR-HLA and TCR-CMV co-occurrence, with a repertoire-size bias correction applied to the TCR pairs. A later analysis estimated false discovery rates by permuting HLA or CMV assignments 20 times. A later analysis grouped co-occurring TCRs with DBSCAN, adding TCRdist sequence similarity when clustering within HLA-allele-positive subsets. Repertoires with fewer than 30,000 or more than 120,000 public chains were left out of co-occurrence clustering, as were five repertoires with anomalous nucleotide sharing. TCRdb carries this immuneACCESS record with in-frame sequences only. Its versions omit some clonotypes, under half of them owing to an unresolved V gene in the studies checked, with the rest unexplained. Clone size and the V and J calls come from that table; the DNA yielded D and trimming. The sample contains about 160,000 clones, 81% of them found a single time. The biggest ten clones account for 1.3% of the sample.

About this clone: Which antigen it targets is not known. No base quality information exists; no much larger clone differs at one position.

Trimming at the junction amounts to 0 bases on V and 8 bases on J, and the germline ends lie 13 bases apart. The germline V gene yields MNHEY for CDR1 and SVGAGI for CDR2. From cysteine to phenylalanine, the CDR3 is 14 amino acids long. The kept DNA is CDR3 alone, 42 bases in frame from the first base. In total, 500 to 700 healthy bone marrow donors made up the cohort. At the time of sampling, every cohort member was nominally healthy, though immune exposures that went unrecorded were likely present. The donor was CMV seropositive and was included in the group of 250 to 300 seropositive cohort members. Each donor provided a peripheral blood sample, and peripheral blood mononuclear cells were used for TCR beta sequencing. The Qiagen DNeasy Blood Extraction Kit was used to extract genomic DNA from the blood cell samples.

The receptor was isolated from a man aged 50 or older in good health and CMV-seropositive. The chain is made from TRBV6-5 and TRBJ1-2, and possibly TRBD1, on 6 matching bases. Sequences were obtained from PBMCs. The CDR3 reads as follows: CASSYSTGRDGYTF. Here is the DNA: TGTGCCAGCAGTTACTCGACAGGCCGAGACGGCTACACCTTC.